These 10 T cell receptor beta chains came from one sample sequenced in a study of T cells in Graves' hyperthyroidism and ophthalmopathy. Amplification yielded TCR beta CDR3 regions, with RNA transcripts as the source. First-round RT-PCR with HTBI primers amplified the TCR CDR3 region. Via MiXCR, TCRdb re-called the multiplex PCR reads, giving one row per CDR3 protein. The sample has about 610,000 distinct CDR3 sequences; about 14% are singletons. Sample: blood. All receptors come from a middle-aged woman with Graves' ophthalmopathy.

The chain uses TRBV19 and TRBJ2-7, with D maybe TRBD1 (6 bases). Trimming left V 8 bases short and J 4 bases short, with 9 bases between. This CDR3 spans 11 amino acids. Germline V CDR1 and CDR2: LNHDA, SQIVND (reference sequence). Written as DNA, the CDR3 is TGTGCCAGTGGACAGATATACGAGCAGTACTTC. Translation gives CASGQIYEQYF.

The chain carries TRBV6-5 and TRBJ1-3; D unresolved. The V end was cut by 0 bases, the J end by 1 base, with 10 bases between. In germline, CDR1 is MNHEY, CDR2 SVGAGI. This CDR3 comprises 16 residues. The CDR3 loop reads CASSYSRGGSGNTIYF. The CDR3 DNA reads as TGTGCCAGCAGTTACTCAAGAGGAGGATCTGGAAACACCATATATTTT.

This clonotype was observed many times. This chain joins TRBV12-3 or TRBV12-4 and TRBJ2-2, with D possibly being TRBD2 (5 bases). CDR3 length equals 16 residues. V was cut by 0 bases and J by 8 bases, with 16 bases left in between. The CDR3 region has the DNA TGTGCCAGCAGTTTAGCGTTCGGGGTCAAAGGTGGGGAGCTGTTTTTT. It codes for CASSLAFGVKGGELFF.

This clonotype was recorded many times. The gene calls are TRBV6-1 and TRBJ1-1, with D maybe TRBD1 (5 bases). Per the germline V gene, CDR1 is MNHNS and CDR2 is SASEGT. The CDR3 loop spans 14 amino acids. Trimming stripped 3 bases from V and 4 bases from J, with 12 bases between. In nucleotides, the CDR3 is TGTGCCAGCAGTGAGATGGCAGGGACCACTGAAGCTTTCTTT. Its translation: CASSEMAGTTEAFF.

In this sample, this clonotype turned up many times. The CDR3 spells CASSYSAQGGSYEQYF. CDR3 bases: TGTGCCAGCAGTTACTCGGCTCAAGGGGGATCCTACGAGCAGTACTTC. This chain joins TRBV6-5 and TRBJ2-7; possibly TRBD1 for D (6 bases). The germline V gene encodes CDR1 MNHEY and CDR2 SVGAGI. This CDR3 has 16 amino acids. V was trimmed by 0 bases and J by 1 base, leaving 13 bases between them.

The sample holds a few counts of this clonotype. In DNA, the CDR3 is TGTGCCAGCAGCCGTACAGAGCGAAGCTCCTACGAGCAGTACTTC. Residues: CASSRTERSSYEQYF. The chain employs TRBV7-2 and TRBJ2-7; D ambiguous. Trimming shortened V by 5 bases and J by 0 bases, and 14 bases separated the two germline ends. This CDR3 has 15 residues. Germline CDR1 SGHTA, CDR2 FQGNSA.

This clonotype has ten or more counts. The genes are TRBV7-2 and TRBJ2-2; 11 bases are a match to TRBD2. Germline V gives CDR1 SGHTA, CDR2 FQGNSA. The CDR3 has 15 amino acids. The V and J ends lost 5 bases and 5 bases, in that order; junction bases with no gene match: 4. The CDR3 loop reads CASSPLAGGTGELFF. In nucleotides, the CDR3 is TGTGCCAGCAGCCCGCTAGCGGGAGGAACCGGGGAGCTGTTTTTT.

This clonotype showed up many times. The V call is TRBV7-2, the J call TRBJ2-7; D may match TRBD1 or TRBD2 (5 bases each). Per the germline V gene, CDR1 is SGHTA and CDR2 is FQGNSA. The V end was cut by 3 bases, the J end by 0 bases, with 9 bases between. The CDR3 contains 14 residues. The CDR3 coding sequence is TGTGCCAGCAGCTTTTGGGGGAGCTCCTACGAGCAGTACTTC. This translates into CASSFWGSSYEQYF.

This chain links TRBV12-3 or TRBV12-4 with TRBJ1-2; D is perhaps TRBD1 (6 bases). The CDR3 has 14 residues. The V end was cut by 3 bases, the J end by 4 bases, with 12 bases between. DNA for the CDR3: TGTGCCAGCAGTTTGAACAGGGAAGGCTATGGCTACACCTTC. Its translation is CASSLNREGYGYTF.

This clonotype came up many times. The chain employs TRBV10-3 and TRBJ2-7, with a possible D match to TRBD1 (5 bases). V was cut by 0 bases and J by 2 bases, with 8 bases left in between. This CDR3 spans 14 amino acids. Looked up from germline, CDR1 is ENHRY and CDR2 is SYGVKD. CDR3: CAISESQGTYEQYF. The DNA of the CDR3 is TGTGCCATCAGTGAGTCGCAGGGAACCTACGAGCAGTACTTC.